The 25 T cell receptor beta chains given below trace back to one sample, sequenced in a study of blood T cells in healthy people across ages (dated by TCRdb to 2013 to 2016). The library was made by 5' RACE. Sequencing took place on an Illumina HiSeq 2500. A second PCR of roughly 7 to 12 cycles was run with a J-beta primer mix and a sample-barcoded 5' primer. TCRdb reworked the public reads: Q25 trimming with fastp, MiXCR clone assembly, productive beta chains retained. Each entry merges the rows of one CDR3 protein and shows their most common DNA and genes. This sample comprises about 1.6 million distinct CDR3 sequences, about 31% of them detected only once. The top ten hold 10% to 12% of the sample. The sample was blood. These receptors originate from a woman aged 25-40 years in good health.

This clonotype occurred a few times. The J gene is TRBJ2-5, the V gene TRBV7-2; TRBD2 agrees at 11 bases. V shed 6 bases, J shed 2 bases, and the junction held 8 bases outside the gene matches. This CDR3 has 16 residues. Germline V CDR1 and CDR2: SGHTA, FQGNSA. The CDR3 loop is CASSRAGTSGQETQYF. The DNA for the CDR3 is TGTGCCAGCAGTCGCGCCGGGACTAGCGGTCAAGAGACCCAGTACTTC. Full variable domain (rest looked up from reference TRBV7-2 and TRBJ2-5): GAGVSQSPSNKVTEKGKDVELRCDPISGHTALYWYRQSLGQGLEFLIYFQGNSAPDKSGLPSDRFSAERTGGSVSTLTIQRTQQEDSAVYLCASSRAGTSGQETQYFGPGTRLLVL.

The rearrangement joins TRBV20-1 to TRBJ1-4, with D perhaps matching TRBD1 (5 bases). The germline gives CDR1 DFQATT, CDR2 SNEGSKA (reference sequence). V was cut by 2 bases and J by 4 bases, with 8 bases left in between. The CDR3 runs to 13 residues. The CDR3 DNA is TGCAGTGCTAGACGGGGGGTTAATGAAAAACTGTTTTTT. Amino acids: CSARRGVNEKLFF.

This clonotype was recorded a few times. The genes are TRBV6-6 and TRBJ2-7; D may be TRBD1 (5 bases). The CDR3 extends over 12 amino acids. V dropped 2 bases and J dropped 9 bases, with 11 bases sitting between them. Germline assignment: CDR1 MNHNY and CDR2 SVGAGI (reference sequence). The CDR3 region has the DNA TGTGCCAGCAGTTACGGCAGGGTGGCGCAGTACTTC. Translating gives CASSYGRVAQYF.

This clonotype was counted at least ten times. CDR3 region: CASSFPGQGFYEQYF. CDR3 DNA: TGCGCCAGCAGTTTTCCGGGACAGGGGTTTTATGAGCAGTACTTC. This rearrangement joins TRBV10-2 to TRBJ2-7, with 10 bases fitting TRBD1. The CDR3 spans 15 residues. Germline CDR1 and CDR2: WSHSY and SAAADI. With V trimmed by 5 bases and J by 7 bases, 11 bases remained unmatched.

The chain employs TRBV20-1 and TRBJ2-3, with a possible D match to TRBD1 (6 bases). CDR3 length: 13 residues. With 6 bases removed from V and 5 bases from J, the gap between germline ends came to 15 bases. CDR1 is DFQATT, CDR2 SNEGSKA, per germline (reference sequence). Here the CDR3 reads CSAESGHRDTQYF. CDR3 in DNA: TGCAGTGCGGAGTCGGGACACAGAGATACGCAGTATTTT.

This clonotype was picked up a small number of times. The chain couples TRBV27 to TRBJ2-7; D assignment may be TRBD1 or TRBD2 (7 bases each). There are 19 residues in the CDR3. Germline-derived CDR1 and CDR2 are MNHEY and SMNVEV (reference sequence). V was trimmed by 3 bases and J by 2 bases, leaving 26 bases between them. The CDR3 DNA reads TGTGCCAGCAGTTTCGTCGGAACAGGGGAGGGGGATTATCCCTACGAGCAGTACTTC. Its protein is CASSFVGTGEGDYPYEQYF.

The chain uses TRBV5-1 and TRBJ1-1; D is uncertain. V was pared by 4 bases and J by 5 bases, with 15 bases between. The CDR3 has 14 residues. Germline CDR1 and CDR2: SGHRS and YFSETQ. The CDR3 reads CASSPWRPETEAFF. For the CDR3, the DNA is TGCGCCAGCAGCCCGTGGCGCCCCGAGACTGAAGCTTTCTTT.

Notes on this clonotype: A much larger clone lies a single base off, so this may be a read error. The V call is TRBV4-1, the J call TRBJ2-1; 12 nucleotides match TRBD1. With V trimmed by 4 bases and J by 10 bases, 11 bases remained unmatched. Germline CDR1 MGHRA, CDR2 YSYEKL. This CDR3 has 16 amino acids. The CDR3 bases are TGCGCCAGCAGCCTCCAGGGGACAGGGGGCTCCTACGAGCAGTTCTTC. It codes for CASSLQGTGGSYEQFF.

This sequence joins TRBV7-9 and TRBJ1-1; D ambiguous. Germline-derived CDR1 and CDR2 are SEHNR and FQNEAQ (reference sequence). V dropped 1 base and J dropped 1 base, with 22 bases sitting between them. This CDR3 is 19 amino acids long. The CDR3 spells CASSLVIMILDPRNTEAFF. CDR3 nucleotide sequence: TGTGCCAGCAGCTTAGTTATCATGATCTTAGACCCGAGGAACACTGAAGCTTTCTTT.

This clonotype has only a few counts. The chain recombines TRBV7-8 with TRBJ2-1, with D perhaps TRBD2 (6 bases). This CDR3 has 15 residues. V dropped 1 base and J dropped 5 bases, with 12 bases sitting between them. From germline, CDR1 is SGHVS and CDR2 FQNEAQ. The CDR3, as DNA: TGTGCCAGCAGCTTAGGGTTTAGCGGAGACAATGAGCAGTTCTTC. Its protein is CASSLGFSGDNEQFF.

Worth noting for this clonotype: The CDR3 does not close with the conserved phenylalanine or tryptophan, likely indicating a read error. The DNA is left out, because the CDR3 cannot be placed on it with certainty; the CDR3 is given as TCRdb lists it. The chain is built from TRBV20-1 and TRBJ2-5; the DNA was not used to check the table's D call, TRBD2. The CDR3 totals 13 residues, both ends included. Germline lookup yields CDR1 DFQATT and CDR2 SNEGSKA (reference sequence). This chain's CDR3 is CSATNWDGYTFGS.

This clonotype was picked up a small number of times. This chain uses TRBV4-2 with TRBJ2-1; 8 bases are shared with TRBD2. V trimming: 5 bases; J trimming: 7 bases; junction bases outside the gene matches: 10. This CDR3 contains 15 residues. Germline V lookup: CDR1 LGHNA, CDR2 YNFKEQ. The CDR3 loop is CASSEQGAGGNEQFF. Here the CDR3 DNA reads TGTGCCAGCAGCGAACAGGGTGCGGGAGGTAATGAGCAGTTCTTC.

The CDR3 coding sequence is TGCGCCAGCAGCCAAGAACCCGCGACAGGGGCAGTTGAAGCTTTCTTT. Residues: CASSQEPATGAVEAFF. V gene TRBV4-1 combines with J gene TRBJ1-1; 8 nucleotides line up with TRBD1. The ends lost 0 bases at V and 7 bases at J; junction bases unmatched: 10. This CDR3 comprises 16 residues. The germline V gene encodes CDR1 MGHRA and CDR2 YSYEKL.

This rearrangement joins TRBV11-2 to TRBJ2-2; no clear D gene. CDR1 and CDR2 (germline): SGHAT, FQNNGV. Trimming removed 0 bases at V and 4 bases at J, with 15 bases between. This CDR3 contains 17 residues. CDR3 amino acids: CASSLDLGVRGTGELFF. The CDR3 DNA reads TGTGCCAGCAGCTTAGATCTTGGGGTCCGAGGCACCGGGGAGCTGTTTTTT.

The V call is TRBV5-5, the J call TRBJ2-7, with TRBD1 matching over 7 bases. Per the germline V gene, CDR1 is SGHKS and CDR2 is YYEKEE (reference sequence). The V gene end was trimmed by 4 bases and the J gene end by 3 bases; junction bases not matched to a gene: 7. CDR3 length: 14 amino acids. The CDR3: CASSLGQYYYEQYF. The CDR3 DNA follows: TGTGCCAGCAGCCTGGGACAGTATTACTACGAGCAGTACTTC.

The chain employs TRBV11-1 and TRBJ1-1, with TRBD1 identical over 7 bases. V shed 5 bases, J shed 0 bases, and the junction held 6 bases outside the gene matches. Looked up from germline, CDR1 is SGHAT and CDR2 is FQDESV (reference sequence). The CDR3 covers 15 residues. CDR3 nucleotide sequence: TGTGCCAGCAGCGTCCCCGGGACAGTGAACACTGAAGCTTTCTTT. Its translation: CASSVPGTVNTEAFF.

The genes are TRBV6-2 or TRBV6-3 and TRBJ2-1, with D possibly TRBD2 on 6 matching bases. V was clipped by 11 bases and J by 0 bases, with 17 bases between them. The CDR3 sequence is 15 residues long. Germline V gene sequence: CDR1 MNHEY, CDR2 SVGEGT. The CDR3 protein is CASSDGLISYNEQFF. CDR3 DNA: TGTGCCTCCTCAGACGGACTAATCTCCTACAATGAGCAGTTCTTC.

The chain carries TRBV29-1 and TRBJ2-1; D perhaps matches TRBD2 (5 bases). This CDR3 has 13 residues. CDR1 and CDR2 (germline): SQVTM, ANQGSEA. The V end lost 6 bases, the J end lost 10 bases, and 19 bases lay between the germline ends. CDR3 sequence reads: CSVEQEAPYEQFF. The CDR3 DNA follows: TGCAGCGTGGAGCAGGAGGCCCCCTACGAGCAGTTCTTC.

This clonotype has at least ten counts. This chain connects TRBV7-2 to TRBJ1-2; 8 bases are a match to TRBD1. Germline lookup yields CDR1 SGHTA and CDR2 FQGNSA. Trimming took 5 bases from V and 7 from J; bases not matched to a gene: 9. This CDR3 contains 14 residues. The CDR3 nucleotides read TGTGCCAGCAGCCCCGGACAGGGAGAGGGTGGCTACACCTTC. Protein: CASSPGQGEGGYTF.

A few counts support this clonotype. This chain joins TRBV4-1 and TRBJ2-1; the match to TRBD1 covers 7 bases. The CDR3 spans 14 residues. CDR1 is MGHRA, CDR2 YSYEKL, per germline. V gave up 1 base and J gave up 9 bases; unmatched junction bases: 6. The CDR3 spells CASSQVFAGGEQFF. CDR3 DNA sequence: TGCGCCAGCAGCCAAGTATTCGCAGGGGGTGAGCAGTTCTTC.

The J gene is TRBJ2-2, the V gene TRBV2; unclear D gene. V lost 0 bases and J 8 bases, leaving 10 bases between the germline ends. CDR1 and CDR2 (germline): SNHLY, FYNNEI. The CDR3 has 14 residues. Here the CDR3 reads CASSEAGGLGELFF. CDR3 nucleotide sequence: TGTGCCAGCAGTGAAGCCGGCGGCTTGGGGGAGCTGTTTTTT.

This clonotype was recorded at least ten times. The chain employs TRBV10-3 and TRBJ2-1; the match to TRBD2 covers 14 bases. CDR3 length: 19 amino acids. The germline V gene encodes CDR1 ENHRY and CDR2 SYGVKD. The junction had 10 bases not matched to a gene; V was cut back by 6 bases and J by 0 bases. The CDR3, as DNA: TGTGCCATCAGGGGTGTGACTAGCGGGGGGGGAGGCTCCTACAATGAGCAGTTCTTC. This gives the protein CAIRGVTSGGGGSYNEQFF.

This clonotype occurred many times. V gene TRBV5-1 combines with J gene TRBJ2-7; a weak D match, TRBD2 (6 bases). V lost 2 bases and J 3 bases, leaving 15 bases between the germline ends. Germline V gene sequence: CDR1 SGHRS, CDR2 YFSETQ. The CDR3 contains 15 residues. The DNA for the CDR3 is TGCGCCAGCAGCTTAAGGGGAGGCGACCGCTACGAGCAGTACTTC. Translation: CASSLRGGDRYEQYF.

This clonotype was recorded only once. The gene calls are TRBV24-1 and TRBJ1-1; D is possibly TRBD1 (5 bases). The CDR3 spans 14 residues. V dropped 3 bases and J dropped 5 bases, with 12 bases sitting between them. Germline V gives CDR1 KGHDR, CDR2 SFDVKD. This CDR3 is CATSDHRGVTEAFF. The CDR3 DNA follows: TGTGCCACCAGTGATCATAGAGGGGTGACTGAAGCTTTCTTT.

This clonotype came up many times. V and J are TRBV12-3 or TRBV12-4 and TRBJ2-1; possibly TRBD1 or TRBD2 for D (5 bases each). This CDR3 is 14 amino acids long. The ends were cut back, 10 bases at V and 6 bases at J, with 19 bases in the middle. The CDR3 bases are TGTGCCACCTTGGGTGGGGGAATTATCAATGAGCAGTTCTTC. Its protein product is CATLGGGIINEQFF.